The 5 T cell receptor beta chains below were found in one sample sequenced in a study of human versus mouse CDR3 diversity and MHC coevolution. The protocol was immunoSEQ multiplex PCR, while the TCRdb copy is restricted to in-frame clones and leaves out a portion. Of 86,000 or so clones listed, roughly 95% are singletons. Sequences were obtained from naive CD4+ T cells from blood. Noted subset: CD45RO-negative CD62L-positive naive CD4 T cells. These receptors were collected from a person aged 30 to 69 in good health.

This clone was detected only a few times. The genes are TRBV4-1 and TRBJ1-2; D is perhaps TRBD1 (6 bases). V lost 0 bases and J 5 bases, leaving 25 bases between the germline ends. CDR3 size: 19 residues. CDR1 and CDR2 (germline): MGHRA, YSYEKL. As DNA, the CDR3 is TGCGCCAGCAGCCAAGATGAATCCGGCAGGGGCGGGTCCGGGTATGGCTACACCTTC. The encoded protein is CASSQDESGRGGSGYGYTF.

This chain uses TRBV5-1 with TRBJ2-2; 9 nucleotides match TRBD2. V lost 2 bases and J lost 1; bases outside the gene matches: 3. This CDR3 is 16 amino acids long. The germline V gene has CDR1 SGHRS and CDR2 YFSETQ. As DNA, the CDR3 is TGCGCCAGCAGCTTTGGACTAGCGCTGAACACCGGGGAGCTGTTTTTT. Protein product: CASSFGLALNTGELFF.

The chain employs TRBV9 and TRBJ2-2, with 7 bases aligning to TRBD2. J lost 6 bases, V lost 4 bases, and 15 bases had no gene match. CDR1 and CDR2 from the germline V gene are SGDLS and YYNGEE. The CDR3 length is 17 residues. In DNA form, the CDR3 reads TGTGCCAGCAGCTTGGTCTCGGGGAGGGGAAGGGCCGGGGAGCTGTTTTTT. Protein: CASSLVSGRGRAGELFF.

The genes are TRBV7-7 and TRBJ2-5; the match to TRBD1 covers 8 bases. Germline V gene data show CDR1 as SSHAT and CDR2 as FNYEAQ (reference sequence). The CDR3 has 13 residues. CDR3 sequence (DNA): TGTGCTAGCTCGCAGGGGGCGGGGGAGACCCAGTACTTC. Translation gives CASSQGAGETQYF.

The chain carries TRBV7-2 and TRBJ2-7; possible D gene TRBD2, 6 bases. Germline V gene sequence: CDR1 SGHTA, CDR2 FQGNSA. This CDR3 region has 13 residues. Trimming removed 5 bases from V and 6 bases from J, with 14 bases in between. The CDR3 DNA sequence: TGTGCCAGCAGCACTCGGAGGGAAGGCGAGCAGTACTTC. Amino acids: CASSTRREGEQYF.